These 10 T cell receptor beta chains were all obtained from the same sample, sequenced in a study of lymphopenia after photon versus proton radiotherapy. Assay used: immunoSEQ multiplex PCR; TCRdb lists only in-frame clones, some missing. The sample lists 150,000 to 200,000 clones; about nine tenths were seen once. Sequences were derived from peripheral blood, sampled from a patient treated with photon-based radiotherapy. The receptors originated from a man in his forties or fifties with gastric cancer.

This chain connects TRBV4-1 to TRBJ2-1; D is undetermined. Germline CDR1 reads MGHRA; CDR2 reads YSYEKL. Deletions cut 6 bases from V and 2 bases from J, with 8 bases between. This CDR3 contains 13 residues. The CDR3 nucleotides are TGCGCCAGCAGGGGGATTGCCTACAATGAGCAGTTCTTC. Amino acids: CASRGIAYNEQFF.

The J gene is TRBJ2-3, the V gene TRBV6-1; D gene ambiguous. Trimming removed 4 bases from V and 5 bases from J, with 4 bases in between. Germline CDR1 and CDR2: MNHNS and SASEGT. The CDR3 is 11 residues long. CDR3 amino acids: CASSVLDTQYF. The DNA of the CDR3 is TGTGCCAGCAGTGTTTTAGATACGCAGTATTTT.

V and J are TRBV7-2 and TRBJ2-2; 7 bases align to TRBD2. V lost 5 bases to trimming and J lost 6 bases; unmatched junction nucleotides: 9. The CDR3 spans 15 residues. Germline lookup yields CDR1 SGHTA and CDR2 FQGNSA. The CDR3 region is CASSPIVGGSGELFF. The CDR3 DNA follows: TGTGCCAGCAGCCCCATCGTGGGAGGGTCCGGGGAGCTGTTTTTT.

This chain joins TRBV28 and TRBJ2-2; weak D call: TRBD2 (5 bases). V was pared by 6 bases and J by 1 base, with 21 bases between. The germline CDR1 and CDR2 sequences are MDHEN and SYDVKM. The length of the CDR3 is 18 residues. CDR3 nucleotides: TGTGCCAGCAGCCGAGCCGGGGTTACTAGTCTGAACACCGGGGAGCTGTTTTTT. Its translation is CASSRAGVTSLNTGELFF.

In nucleotides, the CDR3 is TGTGCCAGCTCACCGGGGCCAGGAAGCTCCTACGAGCAGTACTTC. Its protein is CASSPGPGSSYEQYF. The chain is built from TRBV18 and TRBJ2-7; TRBD1 is a possible D gene (5 bases). V lost 3 bases, J lost 0 bases, and 12 bases lay in between. The germline gives CDR1 KGHSH, CDR2 LQKENI. The CDR3 is made up of 15 amino acids.

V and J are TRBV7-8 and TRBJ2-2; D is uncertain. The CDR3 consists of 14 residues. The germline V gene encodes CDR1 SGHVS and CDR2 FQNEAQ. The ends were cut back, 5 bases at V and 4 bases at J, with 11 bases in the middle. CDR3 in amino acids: CASSVSWSTGELFF. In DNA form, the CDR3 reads TGTGCCAGCAGCGTAAGTTGGAGCACCGGGGAGCTGTTTTTT.

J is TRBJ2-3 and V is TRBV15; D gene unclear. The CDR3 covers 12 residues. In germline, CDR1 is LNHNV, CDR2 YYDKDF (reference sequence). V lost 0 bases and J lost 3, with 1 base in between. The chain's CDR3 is CATSRETDTQYF. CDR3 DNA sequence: TGTGCCACCAGCAGAGAAACAGATACGCAGTATTTT.

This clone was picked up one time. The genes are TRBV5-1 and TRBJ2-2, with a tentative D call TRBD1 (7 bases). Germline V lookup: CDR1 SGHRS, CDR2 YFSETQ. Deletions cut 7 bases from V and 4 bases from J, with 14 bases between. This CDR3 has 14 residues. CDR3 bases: TGCGCCAGCCGGAGGGGGCAGGGCACCGGGGAGCTGTTTTTT. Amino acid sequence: CASRRGQGTGELFF.

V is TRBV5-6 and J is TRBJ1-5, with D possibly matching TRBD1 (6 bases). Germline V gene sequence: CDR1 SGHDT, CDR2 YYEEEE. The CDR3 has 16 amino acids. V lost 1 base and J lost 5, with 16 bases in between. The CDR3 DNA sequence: TGTGCCAGCAGCTTGCGGACAGTGGGTGTGGATCAGCCCCAGCATTTT. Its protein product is CASSLRTVGVDQPQHF. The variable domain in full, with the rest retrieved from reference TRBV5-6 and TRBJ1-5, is DAGVTQSPTHLIKTRGQQVTLRCSPKSGHDTVSWYQQALGQGPQFIFQYYEEEERQRGNFPDRFSGHQFPNYSSELNVNALLLGDSALYLCASSLRTVGVDQPQHFGDGTRLSIL.

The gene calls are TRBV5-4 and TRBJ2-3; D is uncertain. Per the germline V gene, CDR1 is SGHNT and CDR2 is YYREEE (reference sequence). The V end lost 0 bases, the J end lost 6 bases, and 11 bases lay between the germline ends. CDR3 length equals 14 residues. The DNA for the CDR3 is TGTGCCAGCAGCTTGGCCGGGCTAGGGGATACGCAGTATTTT. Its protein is CASSLAGLGDTQYF. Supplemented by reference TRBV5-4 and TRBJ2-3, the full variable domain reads ETGVTQSPTHLIKTRGQQVTLRCSSQSGHNTVSWYQQALGQGPQFIFQYYREEENGRGNFPPRFSGLQFPNYSSELNVNALELDDSALYLCASSLAGLGDTQYFGPGTRLTVL.